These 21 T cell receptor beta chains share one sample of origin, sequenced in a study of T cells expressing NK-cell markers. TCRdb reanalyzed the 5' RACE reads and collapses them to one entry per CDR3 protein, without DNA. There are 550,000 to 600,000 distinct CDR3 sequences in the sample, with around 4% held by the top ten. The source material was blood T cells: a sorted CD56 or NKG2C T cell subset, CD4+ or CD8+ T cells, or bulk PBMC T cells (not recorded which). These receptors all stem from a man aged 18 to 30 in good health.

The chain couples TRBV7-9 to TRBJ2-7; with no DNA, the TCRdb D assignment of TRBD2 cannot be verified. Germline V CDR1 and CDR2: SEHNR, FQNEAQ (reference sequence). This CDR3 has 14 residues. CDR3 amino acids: CASSPPRAPYEQYF.

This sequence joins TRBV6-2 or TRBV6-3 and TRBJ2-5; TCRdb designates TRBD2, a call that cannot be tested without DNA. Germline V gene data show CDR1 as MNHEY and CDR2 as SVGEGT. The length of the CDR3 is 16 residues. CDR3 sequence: CASSYSGTSKWETQYF.

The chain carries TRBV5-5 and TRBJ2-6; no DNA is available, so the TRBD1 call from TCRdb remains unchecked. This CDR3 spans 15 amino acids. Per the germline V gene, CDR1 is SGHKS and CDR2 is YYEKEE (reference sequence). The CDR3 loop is CASSRDGGGANVLTF. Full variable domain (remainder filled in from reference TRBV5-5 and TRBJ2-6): DAGVTQSPTHLIKTRGQQVTLRCSPISGHKSVSWYQQVLGQGPQFIFQYYEKEERGRGNFPDRFSARQFPNYSSELNVNALLLGDSALYLCASSRDGGGANVLTFGAGSRLTVL.

This chain's CDR3 is CASSLRGGGDYEQYF. This chain connects TRBV27 to TRBJ2-7; TCRdb selects TRBD1, and the lack of DNA leaves this call unchecked. CDR3 length: 15 amino acids. Germline CDR1 is MNHEY and CDR2 is SMNVEV (reference sequence).

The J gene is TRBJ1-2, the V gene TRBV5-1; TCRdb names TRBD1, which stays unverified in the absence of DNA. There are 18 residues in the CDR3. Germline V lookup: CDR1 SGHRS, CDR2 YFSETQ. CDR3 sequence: CASSWGTGFRSENYGYTF.

The CDR3 reads CASSRRQLTALNTEAFF. The chain employs TRBV27 and TRBJ1-1; the TCRdb call, TRBD1, lacks DNA for checking. Germline V CDR1 and CDR2: MNHEY, SMNVEV (reference sequence). The CDR3 contains 17 residues.

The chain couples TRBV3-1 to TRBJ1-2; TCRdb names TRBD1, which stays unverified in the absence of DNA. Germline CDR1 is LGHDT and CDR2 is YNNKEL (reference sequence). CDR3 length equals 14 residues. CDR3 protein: CASSQQTGDYGYTF. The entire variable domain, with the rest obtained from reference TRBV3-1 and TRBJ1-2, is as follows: DTAVSQTPKYLVTQMGNDKSIKCEQNLGHDTMYWYKQDSKKFLKIMFSYNNKELIINETVPNRFSPKSPDKAHLNLHINSLELGDSAVYFCASSQQTGDYGYTFGSGTRLTVV.

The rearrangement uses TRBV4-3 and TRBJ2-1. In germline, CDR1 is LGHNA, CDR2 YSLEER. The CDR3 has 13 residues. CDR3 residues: CASSQDRFIEQFF.

The CDR3 reads CSVQSYRAGEAFF. The chain has TRBV29-1 and TRBJ1-1; TCRdb proposes TRBD1, but this gene call is untestable without DNA. Germline V gene sequence: CDR1 SQVTM, CDR2 ANQGSEA. CDR3 size: 13 residues. Filled out from reference TRBV29-1 and TRBJ1-1, the complete variable domain reads SAVISQKPSRDICQRGTSLTIQCQVDSQVTMMFWYRQQPGQSLTLIATANQGSEATYESGFVIDKFPISRPNLTFSTLTVSNMSPEDSSIYLCSVQSYRAGEAFFGQGTRLTVV.

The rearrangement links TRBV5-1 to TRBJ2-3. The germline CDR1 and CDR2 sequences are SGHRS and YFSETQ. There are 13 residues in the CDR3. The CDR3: CASSTLREDTQYF.

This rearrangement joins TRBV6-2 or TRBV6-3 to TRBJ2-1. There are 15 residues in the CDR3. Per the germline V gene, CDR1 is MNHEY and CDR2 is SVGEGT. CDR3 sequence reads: CASSLVVSIYNEQFF.

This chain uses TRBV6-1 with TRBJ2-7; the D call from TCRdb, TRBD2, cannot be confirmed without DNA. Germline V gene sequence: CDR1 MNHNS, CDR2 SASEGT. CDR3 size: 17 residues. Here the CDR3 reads CASSQRLGLAGSYEQYF.

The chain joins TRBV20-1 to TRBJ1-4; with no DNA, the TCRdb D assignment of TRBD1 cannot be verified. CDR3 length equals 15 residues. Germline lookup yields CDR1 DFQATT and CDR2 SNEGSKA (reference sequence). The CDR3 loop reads CSASTRTELNEKLFF.

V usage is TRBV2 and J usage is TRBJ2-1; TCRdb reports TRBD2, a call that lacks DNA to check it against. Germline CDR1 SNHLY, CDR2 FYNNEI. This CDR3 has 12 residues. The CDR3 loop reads CASSGRVDEQFF.

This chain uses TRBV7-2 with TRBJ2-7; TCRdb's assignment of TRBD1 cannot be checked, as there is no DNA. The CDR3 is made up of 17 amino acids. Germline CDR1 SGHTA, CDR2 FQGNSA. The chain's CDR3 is CASSSGVTGAFGYEQYF. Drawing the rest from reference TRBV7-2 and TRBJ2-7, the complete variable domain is GAGVSQSPSNKVTEKGKDVELRCDPISGHTALYWYRQSLGQGLEFLIYFQGNSAPDKSGLPSDRFSAERTGGSVSTLTIQRTQQEDSAVYLCASSSGVTGAFGYEQYFGPGTRLTVT.

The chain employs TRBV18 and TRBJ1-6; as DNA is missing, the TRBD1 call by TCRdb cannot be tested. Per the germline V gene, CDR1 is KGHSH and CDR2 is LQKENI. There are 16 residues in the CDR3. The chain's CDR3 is CASSQQSTPGNSPLHF.

CDR3 region: CASSSPPGVVYNEQFF. The chain employs TRBV28 and TRBJ2-1; TCRdb reports TRBD1, a call that lacks DNA to check it against. CDR3 length equals 16 residues. The germline CDR1 and CDR2 sequences are MDHEN and SYDVKM.

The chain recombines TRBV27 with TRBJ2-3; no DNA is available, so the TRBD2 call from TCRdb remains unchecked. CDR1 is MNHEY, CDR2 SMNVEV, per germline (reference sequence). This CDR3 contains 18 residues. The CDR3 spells CASSLVGFAGLTTDTQYF.

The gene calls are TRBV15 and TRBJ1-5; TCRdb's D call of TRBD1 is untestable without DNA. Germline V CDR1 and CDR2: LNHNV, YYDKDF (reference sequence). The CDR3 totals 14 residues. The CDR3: CATSGTGANQPQHF.

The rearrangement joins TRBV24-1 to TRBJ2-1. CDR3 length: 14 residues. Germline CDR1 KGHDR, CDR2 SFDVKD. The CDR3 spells CATSDYGTYNEQFF.

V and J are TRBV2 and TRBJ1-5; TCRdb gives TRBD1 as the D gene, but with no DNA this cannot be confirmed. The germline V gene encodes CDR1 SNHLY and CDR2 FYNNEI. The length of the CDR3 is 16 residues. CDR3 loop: CASTSADRGSNQPQHF.